This T cell receptor beta chain was found in a study of T cell repertoires in ileal Crohn's disease. The overall study: Thiopurines (fewer than 12) or anti-TNF agents (around 17) were given postoperatively to about half.

Profiled with immunoSEQ multiplex PCR; TCRdb holds only in-frame clones, not every one. The sample contains 30,000 or so clones, about three quarters of which appear only once. The germline gives CDR1 MGHRA, CDR2 YSYEKL. The length of the CDR3 is 17 residues. V was clipped by 0 bases and J by 5 bases; unmatched bases: 6. The TCR originated in an adult with Crohn's disease. The sequenced sample consisted of ileal tissue. The chain employs TRBV4-1 and TRBJ2-2, with 10 bases that match TRBD2. CDR3 loop: CASSQEVAGGRTGELFF. The CDR3 DNA sequence: TGCGCCAGCAGCCAAGAGGTAGCGGGGGGCCGAACCGGGGAGCTGTTTTTT.